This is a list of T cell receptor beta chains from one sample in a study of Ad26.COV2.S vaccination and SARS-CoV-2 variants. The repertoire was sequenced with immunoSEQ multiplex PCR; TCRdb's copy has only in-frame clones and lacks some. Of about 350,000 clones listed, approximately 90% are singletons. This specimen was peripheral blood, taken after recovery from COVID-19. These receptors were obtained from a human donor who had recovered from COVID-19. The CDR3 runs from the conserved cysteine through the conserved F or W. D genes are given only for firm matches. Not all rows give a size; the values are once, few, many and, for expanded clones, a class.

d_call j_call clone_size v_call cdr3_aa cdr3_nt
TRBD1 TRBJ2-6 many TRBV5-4 CASSSGQASGANVLTF TGTGCCAGCAGCTCGGGACAGGCCTCTGGGGCCAACGTCCTGACTTTC
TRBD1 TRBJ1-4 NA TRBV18 CASSPPAGGNEKLFF TGTGCCAGCTCACCACCAGCAGGGGGGAATGAAAAACTGTTTTTT
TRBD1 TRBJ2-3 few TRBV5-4 CASSLAQGAVDTQYF TGTGCCAGCAGCTTGGCACAGGGGGCAGTAGATACGCAGTATTTT
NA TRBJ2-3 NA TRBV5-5 CASSLTTREADTQYF TGTGCCAGCAGCTTGACTACCAGGGAAGCAGATACGCAGTATTTT
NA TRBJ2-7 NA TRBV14 CASSQGTPHYEQYF TGTGCCAGCAGCCAAGGCACCCCCCATTACGAGCAGTACTTC
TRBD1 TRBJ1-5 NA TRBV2 CASTRDSLNQPQHF TGTGCCAGCACCCGGGACAGTCTCAATCAGCCCCAGCATTTT
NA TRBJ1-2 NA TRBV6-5 CASSYSWAGEYGYTF TGTGCCAGCAGTTACTCTTGGGCAGGGGAGTATGGCTACACCTTC
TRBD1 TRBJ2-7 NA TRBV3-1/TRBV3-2 CASSPFGQGPPYEQYF TGTGCCAGCAGCCCCTTCGGACAGGGGCCACCCTACGAGCAGTACTTC
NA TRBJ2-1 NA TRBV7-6 CASSPWWWMKGDEQFF TGTGCCAGCAGCCCGTGGTGGTGGATGAAAGGTGATGAGCAGTTCTTC
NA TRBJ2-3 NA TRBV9 CASSATTDKSADTQYF TGTGCCAGCAGCGCGACTACCGACAAATCCGCAGATACGCAGTATTTT
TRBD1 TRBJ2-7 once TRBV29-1 CSVVTGVFEQYF TGCAGCGTGGTAACAGGGGTTTTCGAGCAGTACTTC
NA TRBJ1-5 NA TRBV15 CATSSASGYQPQHF TGTGCCACCAGCAGTGCCTCGGGTTATCAGCCCCAGCATTTT
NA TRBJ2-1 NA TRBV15 CATSRDPSVSEQFF TGTGCCACCAGCAGAGACCCTAGCGTTTCTGAGCAGTTCTTC
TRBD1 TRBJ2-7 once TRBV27 CASSLRTGFHEQYF TGTGCCAGCAGTTTAAGGACAGGGTTCCACGAGCAGTACTTC
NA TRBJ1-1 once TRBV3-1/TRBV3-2 CASSPTTGGNTEAFF TGTGCCAGCAGCCCCACGACAGGCGGGAACACTGAAGCTTTCTTT
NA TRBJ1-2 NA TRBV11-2 CASSPRQVDGYTF TGTGCCAGCAGCCCAAGACAGGTCGATGGCTACACCTTC
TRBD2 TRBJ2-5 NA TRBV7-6 CASSLGTSGLRRQETQYF TGTGCCAGCAGCTTAGGGACTAGCGGGCTTCGCCGACAAGAGACCCAGTACTTC
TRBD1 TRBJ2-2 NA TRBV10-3 CAIRKGQGETNTGELFF TGTGCCATCAGAAAAGGACAGGGGGAGACGAACACCGGGGAGCTGTTTTTT
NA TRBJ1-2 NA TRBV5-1 CASSLVAGPQGGYTF TGCGCCAGCAGCTTGGTAGCAGGCCCACAAGGCGGCTACACCTTC
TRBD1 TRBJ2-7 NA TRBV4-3 CASSPSGTGTYEQYF TGCGCCAGCAGCCCATCCGGGACAGGGACCTACGAGCAGTACTTC
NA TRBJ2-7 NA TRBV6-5 CASSDRPLLTYEQYF TGTGCCAGCAGCGACAGGCCTCTGCTCACCTACGAGCAGTACTTC
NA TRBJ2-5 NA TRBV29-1 CSVKGDGQQETQYF TGCAGCGTTAAAGGGGACGGCCAACAAGAGACCCAGTACTTC
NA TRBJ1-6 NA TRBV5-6 CASSFRGSSYNSPLHF TGTGCCAGCAGCTTTAGGGGTAGCTCCTATAATTCACCCCTCCACTTT
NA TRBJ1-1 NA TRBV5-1 CACQDGGWQNTEAFF TGCGCCTGCCAAGATGGAGGGTGGCAGAACACTGAAGCTTTCTTT
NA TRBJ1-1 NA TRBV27 CASTRDNSMNTEAFF TGTGCCAGCACCCGGGACAATTCCATGAACACTGAAGCTTTCTTT
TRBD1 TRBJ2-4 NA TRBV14 CASSQPGRGPAKNIQYF TGTGCCAGCAGCCAACCTGGCAGGGGGCCTGCCAAAAACATTCAGTACTTC
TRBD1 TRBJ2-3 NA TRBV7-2 CASTPGQGVHTQYF TGTGCCAGCACCCCTGGACAGGGAGTTCATACGCAGTATTTT
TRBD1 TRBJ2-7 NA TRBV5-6 CASSSWTGSYEQYF TGTGCCAGCAGCTCATGGACAGGGTCCTACGAGCAGTACTTC
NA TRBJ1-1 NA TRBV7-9 CASVGQGDTEAFF TGTGCCAGCGTCGGGCAGGGTGACACTGAAGCTTTCTTT
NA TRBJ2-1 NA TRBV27 CASSPLRGQGPNEQFF TGTGCCAGCAGCCCACTTCGGGGACAAGGCCCCAATGAGCAGTTCTTC
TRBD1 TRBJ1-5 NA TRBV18 CASSRTGTAGNQPQHF TGTGCCAGCTCACGAACCGGGACAGCGGGGAATCAGCCCCAGCATTTT
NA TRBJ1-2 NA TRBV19 CASSIDLRYTF TGTGCCAGTAGTATAGATTTACGCTACACCTTC
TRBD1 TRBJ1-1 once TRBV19 CASSIGGQGDTEAFF TGTGCCAGTAGTATAGGGGGACAGGGGGACACTGAAGCTTTCTTT
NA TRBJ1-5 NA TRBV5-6 CASSLTGPTAFSDQPQHF TGTGCCAGCAGCCTGACGGGGCCGACAGCCTTTAGCGATCAGCCCCAGCATTTT
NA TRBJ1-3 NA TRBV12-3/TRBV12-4 CASSLGGNTIYF TGTGCCAGCAGTTTAGGAGGAAACACCATATATTTT
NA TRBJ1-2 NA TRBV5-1 CASSLTRDRGYTF TGCGCCAGCAGCTTAACCCGGGACCGTGGCTACACCTTC
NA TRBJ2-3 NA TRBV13 CASSYPRTDTQYF TGTGCCAGCAGCTACCCTCGGACAGATACGCAGTATTTT
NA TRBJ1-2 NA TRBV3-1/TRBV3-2 CASSSPGHSLYGYTF TGTGCCAGCAGCTCTCCGGGACACTCGTTATATGGCTACACCTTC
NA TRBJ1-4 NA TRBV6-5 CASSWGGGSAAKLFF TGTGCCAGCAGCTGGGGAGGCGGGTCCGCGGCCAAACTGTTTTTT
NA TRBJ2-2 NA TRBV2 CASKQVGELFF TGTGCCAGCAAACAGGTCGGGGAGCTGTTTTTT
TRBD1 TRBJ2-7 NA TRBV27 CASSRDRAYEQYF TGTGCCAGCAGCAGGGACAGGGCCTACGAGCAGTACTTC
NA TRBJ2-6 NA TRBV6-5 CASSLKGGANVLTF TGTGCCAGCAGTCTCAAGGGTGGGGCCAACGTCCTGACTTTC
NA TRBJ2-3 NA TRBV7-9 CASSLTGSTDTQYF TGTGCCAGCAGCTTAACAGGGAGCACAGATACGCAGTATTTT
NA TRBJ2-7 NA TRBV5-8 CASSLRTTMIDEQYF TGTGCCAGCAGCTTGCGTACGACCATGATCGACGAGCAGTACTTC
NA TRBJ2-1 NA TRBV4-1 CASSQDSGPYNEQFF TGCGCCAGCAGCCAAGACTCTGGGCCCTACAATGAGCAGTTCTTC